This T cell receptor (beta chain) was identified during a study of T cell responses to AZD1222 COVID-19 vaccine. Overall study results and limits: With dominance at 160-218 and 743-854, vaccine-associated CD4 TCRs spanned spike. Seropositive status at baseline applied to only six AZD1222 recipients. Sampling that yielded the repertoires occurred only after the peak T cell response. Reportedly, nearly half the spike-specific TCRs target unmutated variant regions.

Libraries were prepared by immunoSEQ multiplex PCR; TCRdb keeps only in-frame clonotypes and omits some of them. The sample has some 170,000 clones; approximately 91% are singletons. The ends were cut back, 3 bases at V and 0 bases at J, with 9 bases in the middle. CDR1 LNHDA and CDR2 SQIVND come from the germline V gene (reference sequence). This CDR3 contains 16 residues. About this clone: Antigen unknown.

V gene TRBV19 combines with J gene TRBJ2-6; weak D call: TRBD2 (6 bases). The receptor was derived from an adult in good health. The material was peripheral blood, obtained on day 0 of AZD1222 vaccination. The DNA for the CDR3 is TGTGCCAGTAGTATGGGGGGTATCTCTGGGGCCAACGTCCTGACTTTC. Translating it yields CASSMGGISGANVLTF.